This is a list of T cell receptor beta chains from one sample in a study of response to subunit inactivated influenza vaccine. A single record per CDR3 protein comes from TCRdb applying MiXCR to the RT-PCR reads. The sample consists of hundreds of thousands of distinct CDR3 sequences, approximately 7.6% of them appearing once. The sample consisted of PBMCs from blood, taken less than 30 months after vaccination. These receptors came from a man between 50 and 69 years old who received an inactivated influenza vaccine. CDR3s include the opening cysteine and the closing phenylalanine or tryptophan. D genes are given only for firm matches. Some rows mark clone size as missing; the rest say once, few, many or name a class of expanded clone.

>TRBV12-3/TRBV12-4|TRBJ1-1|few|12|.
CASSGTPNKAFF
TGTGCCAGCAGCGGTACCCCTAACAAAGCTTTCTTT
>TRBV18|TRBJ2-5|few|15|TRBD2
CASSPPASGKETQYF
TGTGCCAGCTCACCACCGGCTAGCGGGAAAGAGACCCAGTACTTC
>TRBV7-8|TRBJ2-1|.|14|TRBD2
CASNRLAGVCEQFF
TGTGCCAGCAATAGACTAGCGGGAGTTTGTGAGCAGTTCTTC
>TRBV20-1|TRBJ2-7|few|13|.
CSARGGALNEQYF
TGCAGTGCTAGGGGGGGGGCTCTAAACGAGCAGTACTTC
>TRBV10-3|TRBJ2-7|many|15|TRBD2
CAISTGLAGTYEQYF
TGTGCCATCAGCACGGGACTAGCGGGAACCTACGAGCAGTACTTC
>TRBV24-1|TRBJ2-1|many|15|.
CATSDRKATYNEQFF
TGTGCCACCAGTGATCGAAAGGCTACCTACAATGAGCAGTTCTTC
>TRBV5-1|TRBJ2-1|.|15|.
CASSFVDSSYNEQFF
TGCGCCAGCAGCTTTGTCGATAGCTCCTACAATGAGCAGTTCTTC
>TRBV15|TRBJ2-3|.|14|.
CATSREGRTDTQYF
TGTGCCACCAGCAGAGAAGGTCGCACAGATACGCAGTATTTT
>TRBV12-3/TRBV12-4|TRBJ2-7|few|13|.
CASSLIGPYEQYF
TGTGCCAGCAGTTTAATCGGACCCTACGAGCAGTACTTC
>TRBV16|TRBJ1-5|few|15|.
CASSQSVGGGQPQHF
TGTGCCAGCAGCCAATCAGTCGGGGGTGGTCAGCCCCAGCATTTT
>TRBV15|TRBJ1-1|many|12|TRBD1
CATSRGTDMAFF
TGTGCCACCAGCAGGGGGACAGATATGGCTTTCTTT
>TRBV18|TRBJ2-1|few|14|TRBD2
CASSPPGRSDEQFF
TGTGCCAGCTCACCGCCCGGGAGGAGCGATGAGCAGTTCTTC
>TRBV4-2|TRBJ2-5|many|19|TRBD2
CASSQEWQGLAGGRETQYF
TGTGCCAGCAGCCAAGAATGGCAGGGACTAGCGGGAGGGCGAGAGACCCAGTACTTC
>TRBV28|TRBJ1-1|.|14|.
CASTTGGPRGEAFF
TGTGCCAGCACCACCGGGGGGCCAAGAGGGGAAGCTTTCTTT
>TRBV20-1|TRBJ2-1|few|18|.
CSARDVGGVGSWGYEQFF
TGCAGTGCTAGAGATGTCGGGGGAGTAGGGTCGTGGGGATATGAGCAGTTCTTC
>TRBV2|TRBJ2-2|.|14|.
CASSVGRLTGELFF
TGTGCCAGCAGTGTTGGGAGACTCACCGGGGAGCTGTTTTTT
>TRBV20-1|TRBJ1-5|many|14|TRBD1
CSVRQGARGQPQHF
TGCAGTGTGAGACAGGGGGCGCGAGGTCAGCCCCAGCATTTT
>TRBV13|TRBJ1-6|.|14|.
CASTRTGSNSPLHF
TGTGCCAGCACCCGTACGGGATCTAATTCACCCCTCCACTTT
>TRBV10-3|TRBJ1-6|.|14|TRBD1
CVISESTGNSPRHF
TGTGTCATCAGTGAGTCGACAGGGAATTCACCCCGCCACTTT
>TRBV9|TRBJ2-3|.|15|TRBD2
CASSTSGILTDTQYF
TGTGCCAGCAGCACTAGCGGGATTTTAACAGATACGCAGTATTTT
>TRBV29-1|TRBJ1-2|few|12|TRBD1
CSGGDRGNGYTF
TGCAGCGGAGGGGACAGGGGAAATGGCTACACCTTC
>TRBV20-1|TRBJ2-1|many|12|.
CSARGSRNEQFF
TGCAGTGCTAGAGGTTCGCGGAATGAGCAGTTCTTC
>TRBV7-2|TRBJ2-2|many|13|.
CASSLFSTGELFF
TGTGCCAGCAGCTTATTTTCCACCGGGGAGCTGTTTTTT
>TRBV5-1|TRBJ1-2|.|13|.
CASSLGTMYGYTF
TGCGCCAGCAGCTTAGGGACCATGTATGGCTACACCTTC